The 14 T cell receptor beta chains listed next were all sequenced from one sample in a study of T cell responses to AZD1222 COVID-19 vaccine. Sequencing used immunoSEQ multiplex PCR; TCRdb keeps in-frame clones, though not all of them. Of 210,000 or so clones in the sample, approximately 94% were seen once. The sample in question was peripheral blood, obtained on day 0 of MenACWY control vaccination. All receptors derive from an adult in good health.

The chain carries TRBV7-2 and TRBJ2-7, with 12 bases fitting TRBD1. Trimming at V came to 5 bases and at J to 3 bases, leaving 5 bases not matched to a gene. Germline V gene data show CDR1 as SGHTA and CDR2 as FQGNSA. This CDR3 is 15 amino acids long. The CDR3 loop is CASSAGQGAFYEQYF. The CDR3 coding sequence is TGTGCCAGCAGCGCGGGACAGGGGGCATTCTACGAGCAGTACTTC.

The rearrangement links TRBV19 to TRBJ1-2; D not resolved. Germline V lookup: CDR1 LNHDA, CDR2 SQIVND (reference sequence). The CDR3 consists of 12 residues. Trimming pared 5 bases from V and 3 bases from J, leaving 7 bases between. In DNA form, the CDR3 reads TGTGCCAGTAGTCCGGGAGACTATGGCTACACCTTC. It encodes CASSPGDYGYTF.

The gene calls are TRBV6-2 or TRBV6-3 and TRBJ2-1, with a weak D call TRBD2 (5 bases). CDR1 is MNHEY, CDR2 SVGEGT, per germline. V was shortened by 0 bases and J by 0 bases, with 9 bases between the two germline ends. The CDR3 covers 16 residues. As DNA, the CDR3 is TGTGCCAGCAGTTACTCGCCGAGCGGCTCCTACAATGAGCAGTTCTTC. It translates to CASSYSPSGSYNEQFF.

The table lists this clone with a count of one. The chain uses TRBV7-9 and TRBJ2-5, with 9 bases lining up with TRBD1. Germline CDR1 reads SEHNR; CDR2 reads FQNEAQ (reference sequence). After removal of 3 bases from V and 2 bases from J, the junction contained 4 bases not matched to a gene. This CDR3 has 15 amino acids. In DNA, the CDR3 is TGTGCCAGCAGCTTGGGGACAGGGAGGCAAGAGACCCAGTACTTC. This gives the protein CASSLGTGRQETQYF.

In the case of this clone: Other DNA sequences of this sample code for an identical CDR3. The chain combines TRBV28 with TRBJ1-1; 7 bases fit TRBD1. V lost 3 bases to trimming and J lost 2 bases; unmatched junction nucleotides: 3. CDR3 length: 14 amino acids. In germline, CDR1 is MDHEN, CDR2 SYDVKM. CDR3: CASSFDRVNTEAFF. The CDR3 region has the DNA TGTGCCAGCAGTTTCGACAGGGTTAACACTGAAGCTTTCTTT.

This chain connects TRBV7-9 to TRBJ2-5; D possibly matches TRBD1 or TRBD2 (5 bases each). Per germline, CDR1 SEHNR and CDR2 FQNEAQ (reference sequence). Trimming cost V 2 bases and J 2 bases, with 15 bases left between them. The CDR3 consists of 16 residues. CDR3 protein: CASSLWTPWGQETQYF. CDR3 in DNA: TGTGCCAGCAGCTTATGGACTCCCTGGGGGCAAGAGACCCAGTACTTC.

The V gene is TRBV28, the J gene TRBJ1-4; a possible D gene is TRBD1 (5 bases). Germline CDR1 is MDHEN and CDR2 is SYDVKM. Trimming removed 5 bases at V and 5 bases at J, with 15 bases between. The CDR3 contains 15 residues. The CDR3 sequence: CASSPSGRVNEKLFF. DNA of the CDR3: TGTGCCAGCAGTCCTTCAGGGAGGGTCAATGAAAAACTGTTTTTT.

The rearrangement joins TRBV15 to TRBJ1-1; D might be TRBD1 (5 bases). With 2 bases removed from V and 1 base from J, the gap between germline ends came to 14 bases. Germline V gene sequence: CDR1 LNHNV, CDR2 YYDKDF (reference sequence). The CDR3 has 16 amino acids. The CDR3 coding sequence is TGTGCCACCAGCAGAATCAGGGTATCCCAGAACACTGAAGCTTTCTTT. It encodes CATSRIRVSQNTEAFF.

The chain carries TRBV29-1 and TRBJ2-5, with no clear D. Germline CDR1 reads SQVTM; CDR2 reads ANQGSEA. This CDR3 is built from 12 residues. The V and J ends lost 1 base and 4 bases respectively, with 7 bases between them. CDR3 in amino acids: CSVEGVRETQYF. CDR3 nucleotide sequence: TGCAGCGTTGAAGGGGTGAGAGAGACCCAGTACTTC.

The chain links TRBV7-2 to TRBJ1-3; D remains unclear. Trimming took 5 bases from V and 4 from J, leaving 9 bases between them. CDR3 length: 13 amino acids. The germline CDR1 and CDR2 sequences are SGHTA and FQGNSA. CDR3 sequence (DNA): TGTGCCAGCAGCGTCGGAGCCGGAAACACCATATATTTT. Residues: CASSVGAGNTIYF. Variable domain in full (rest from reference TRBV7-2 and TRBJ1-3): GAGVSQSPSNKVTEKGKDVELRCDPISGHTALYWYRQSLGQGLEFLIYFQGNSAPDKSGLPSDRFSAERTGGSVSTLTIQRTQQEDSAVYLCASSVGAGNTIYFGEGSWLTVV.

The chain has TRBV7-9 and TRBJ1-2; D gene uncertain. V was pared by 1 base and J by 0 bases, with 6 bases between. This CDR3 has 14 residues. In germline, CDR1 is SEHNR, CDR2 FQNEAQ (reference sequence). In DNA, the CDR3 is TGTGCCAGCAGCTTAGATGCCACTAACTATGGCTACACCTTC. This codes for CASSLDATNYGYTF.

V is TRBV7-6 and J is TRBJ1-1, with D unresolved. The CDR3 loop spans 14 amino acids. Trimming stripped 1 base from V and 4 bases from J, with 10 bases between. Germline-derived CDR1 and CDR2 are SGHVS and FNYEAQ. The CDR3 DNA sequence: TGTGCCAGCAGCTTAGTATCCCCGGGCACTGAAGCTTTCTTT. It codes for CASSLVSPGTEAFF.

The chain carries TRBV3-1 (or the pseudogene TRBV3-2) and TRBJ2-2, with unresolved D. There are 14 residues in the CDR3. V lost 0 bases to trimming and J lost 1 base, with 3 bases between them. Germline loops: CDR1 LGHDT, CDR2 YNNKEL (reference sequence). The CDR3 region is CASSQDRNTGELFF. CDR3 DNA sequence: TGTGCCAGCAGCCAAGATAGGAACACCGGGGAGCTGTTTTTT.

The chain joins TRBV5-1 to TRBJ1-1; 7 bases line up with TRBD1. The junction had 6 bases not matched to a gene; V was cut back by 4 bases and J by 0 bases. The CDR3 totals 15 residues. CDR1 SGHRS and CDR2 YFSETQ come from the germline V gene. The chain's CDR3 is CASSVTQGMNTEAFF. CDR3 DNA sequence: TGCGCCAGCAGCGTGACACAGGGGATGAACACTGAAGCTTTCTTT.